A single sample is the source of the 7 T cell receptor beta chains below, sequenced in a study of response to subunit inactivated influenza vaccine. TCRdb fed the RT-PCR reads into MiXCR, producing one record per CDR3 protein. The sample contains 700,000 to 900,000 distinct CDR3 sequences, around 21% of which appear only once. The input for sequencing was PBMCs from blood, taken about 5 days after vaccination. The receptor set was obtained from a man in his fifties or sixties who received an inactivated influenza vaccine.

The chain carries TRBV27 and TRBJ2-7, with 7 bases lining up with TRBD2. CDR1 is MNHEY and CDR2 is SMNVEV in the germline V gene (reference sequence). The V gene end was trimmed by 2 bases and the J gene end by 3 bases; junction bases not matched to a gene: 7. This CDR3 is 15 amino acids long. The DNA of the CDR3 is TGTGCCAGCAGTTTAAGGGCTAGCGGAAACTACGAGCAGTACTTC. Amino acid sequence: CASSLRASGNYEQYF.

The chain carries TRBV28 and TRBJ1-1, with D maybe TRBD1 (6 bases). V lost 3 bases and J lost 1, with 9 bases in between. From germline, CDR1 is MDHEN and CDR2 SYDVKM. The CDR3 covers 14 residues. In DNA form, the CDR3 reads TGTGCCAGCAGTTTCTACAGGGAGAACACTGAAGCTTTCTTT. Translation: CASSFYRENTEAFF.

V usage is TRBV7-9 and J usage is TRBJ2-1; D ambiguous. The germline V and J ends were trimmed by 5 bases and 8 bases, with 7 bases remaining between them. The CDR3 consists of 11 residues. Per the germline V gene, CDR1 is SEHNR and CDR2 is FQNEAQ (reference sequence). As DNA, the CDR3 is TGTGCCAGCAGCATCGACGATGAGCAGTTCTTC. Translating gives CASSIDDEQFF.

J is TRBJ2-2 and V is TRBV6-5; D is undetermined. This CDR3 spans 12 amino acids. The germline gives CDR1 MNHEY, CDR2 SVGAGI. V lost 6 bases to trimming and J lost 7 bases, with 9 bases between them. CDR3 loop: CASSHNGGELFF. In DNA, the CDR3 is TGTGCCAGCAGCCACAATGGCGGGGAGCTGTTTTTT.

This clonotype showed up many times. The genes are TRBV7-9 and TRBJ2-3, with D perhaps given as TRBD1 or TRBD2 (5 bases each). The CDR3 covers 16 residues. V shed 2 bases and J shed 3 bases, with 15 bases lying between them. Germline CDR1 SEHNR, CDR2 FQNEAQ (reference sequence). CDR3 sequence: CASSLLGDPYTDTQYF. CDR3 bases: TGTGCCAGCAGCTTACTGGGGGACCCCTATACAGATACGCAGTATTTT.

The J gene is TRBJ1-5, the V gene TRBV6-2 or TRBV6-3; 12 bases are a match to TRBD1. V was clipped by 0 bases and J by 1 base; unmatched bases: 16. The CDR3 length is 22 residues. Germline V CDR1 and CDR2: MNHEY, SVGEGT. The CDR3 bases are TGTGCCAGCAGTTACTCCCTAGCCCAGGGACAGGGGGCAGAAACGAGCAATCAGCCCCAGCATTTT. Translating it yields CASSYSLAQGQGAETSNQPQHF.

This chain connects TRBV7-9 to TRBJ2-7; tentatively, D is TRBD1 (6 bases). The CDR3 is 12 residues long. The germline V and J ends were trimmed by 8 bases and 5 bases, with 13 bases remaining between them. The germline CDR1 and CDR2 sequences are SEHNR and FQNEAQ (reference sequence). Here the CDR3 reads CASGQGFHEQYF. CDR3 nucleotides: TGTGCCAGCGGGCAGGGGTTCCACGAGCAGTACTTC.